The text below deals with one T cell receptor (beta chain). What it binds is unknown. These data originate in a study of yellow fever vaccine responses in identical twins. TCRdb re-derived calls from the RT-PCR reads in MiXCR, one entry per CDR3 protein. In the table there are approximately 17,000 distinct CDR3 sequences, around 70% of which are singletons. Findings and caveats of the study: The T cell response to vaccination in identical twins was reportedly partly convergent and partly personalized.

J lost 13 bases, V lost 6 bases, and 17 bases had no gene match. CDR1 and CDR2 (germline): MNHNS, SASEGT. There are 15 residues in the CDR3. The sequences come from T cells from blood (PBMCs), unsorted or a sorted subset (not recorded which), collected before or after yellow fever vaccination (not recorded which). The chain is built from TRBV6-1 and TRBJ2-1; 8 bases map to TRBD2. The sequence was obtained from a young woman who received the yellow fever vaccine. DNA of the CDR3: TGTGCCAGCAGCGCCGGGGGGGCCCCCCATTTATCCCAGTTCTTC. Protein: CASSAGGAPHLSQFF.